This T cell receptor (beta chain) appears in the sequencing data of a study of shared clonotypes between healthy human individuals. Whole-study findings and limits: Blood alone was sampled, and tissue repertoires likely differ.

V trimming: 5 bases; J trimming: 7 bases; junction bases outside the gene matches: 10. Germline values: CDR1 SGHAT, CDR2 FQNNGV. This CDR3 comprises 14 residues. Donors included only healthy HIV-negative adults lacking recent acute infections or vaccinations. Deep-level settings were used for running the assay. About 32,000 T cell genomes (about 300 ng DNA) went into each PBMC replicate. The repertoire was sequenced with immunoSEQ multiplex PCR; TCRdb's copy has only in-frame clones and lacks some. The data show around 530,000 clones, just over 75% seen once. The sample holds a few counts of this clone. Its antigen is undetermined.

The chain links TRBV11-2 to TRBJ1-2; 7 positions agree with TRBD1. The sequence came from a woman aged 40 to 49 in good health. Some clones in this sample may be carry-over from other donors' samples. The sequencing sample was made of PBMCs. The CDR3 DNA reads TGTGCCAGCAGCCCAATGACAGGGTTGGGTGGCTACACCTTC. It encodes CASSPMTGLGGYTF.